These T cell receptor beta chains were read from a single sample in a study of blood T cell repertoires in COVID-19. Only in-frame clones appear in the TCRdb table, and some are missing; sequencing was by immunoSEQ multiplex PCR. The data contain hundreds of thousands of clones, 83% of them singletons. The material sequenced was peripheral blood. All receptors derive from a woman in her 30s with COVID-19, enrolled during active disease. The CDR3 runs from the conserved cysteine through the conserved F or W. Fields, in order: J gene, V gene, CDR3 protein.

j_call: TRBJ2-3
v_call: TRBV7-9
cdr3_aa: CASSLDTTDTQYF

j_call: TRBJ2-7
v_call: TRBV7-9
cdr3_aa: CASTLGRVTYEQYF

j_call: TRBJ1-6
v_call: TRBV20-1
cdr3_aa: CSASIPPLHF

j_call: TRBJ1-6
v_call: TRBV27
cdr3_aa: CASSLVGTGGYRSPLHF

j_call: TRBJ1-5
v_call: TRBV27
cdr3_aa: CASSLGRGQPQHF

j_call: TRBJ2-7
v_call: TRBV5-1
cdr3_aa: CASSLTSSYEQYF

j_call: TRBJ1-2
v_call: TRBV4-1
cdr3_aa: CASSQGRASGYGYTF

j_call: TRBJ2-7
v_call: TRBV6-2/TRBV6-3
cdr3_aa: CASSTRLAGTYEQYF

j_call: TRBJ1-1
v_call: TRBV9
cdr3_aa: CASSVRDREEAFF

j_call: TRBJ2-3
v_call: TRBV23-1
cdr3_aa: CASSHEAPTGEQYF

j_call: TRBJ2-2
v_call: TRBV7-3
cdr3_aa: CASSRGPADTGELFF

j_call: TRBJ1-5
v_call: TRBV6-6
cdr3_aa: CASSDFDQPQHF

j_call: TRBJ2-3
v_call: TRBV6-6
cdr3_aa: CASSAGYGTDTQYF

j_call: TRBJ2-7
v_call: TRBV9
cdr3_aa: CASSGSRDRELYF

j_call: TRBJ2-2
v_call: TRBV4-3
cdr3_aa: CASSQGENRGTGELFF